The 31 T cell receptor beta chains below were found in one sample sequenced in a study of T cells in Graves' hyperthyroidism and ophthalmopathy. RNA transcripts gave rise to amplified TCR beta CDR3 regions. TCR CDR3 underwent first-round RT-PCR with the HTBI primer set. TCRdb reprocessed the multiplex PCR reads via MiXCR and lists one record per CDR3 protein. The sample shows about 370,000 distinct CDR3 sequences, 15% of them seen only once. The source material was blood. These receptors were taken from a woman aged 60-70 years with Graves' ophthalmopathy.

This clonotype showed up many times. The chain is built from TRBV9 and TRBJ2-7; D is ambiguous. V gave up 0 bases and J gave up 1 base, with 11 bases separating them. CDR3 size: 15 residues. Germline CDR1 and CDR2: SGDLS and YYNGEE. The CDR3 reads CASSVAPAPSYEQYF. CDR3 in DNA: TGTGCCAGCAGCGTAGCTCCCGCTCCGTCCTACGAGCAGTACTTC.

This chain joins TRBV7-9 and TRBJ2-7; TRBD2 matches 9 bases. With 1 base clipped from V and 4 bases from J, the junction kept 5 bases outside the gene matches. The germline gives CDR1 SEHNR, CDR2 FQNEAQ (reference sequence). The CDR3 is made up of 15 amino acids. The CDR3 protein is CASSLVGTSNYEQYF. Here the CDR3 DNA reads TGTGCCAGCAGCTTAGTTGGGACTAGCAATTACGAGCAGTACTTC.

The rearrangement links TRBV13 to TRBJ2-1, with 7 bases matching TRBD2. Germline CDR1 reads PRHDT; CDR2 reads FYEKMQ (reference sequence). This CDR3 spans 14 amino acids. With 5 bases clipped from V and 7 bases from J, the junction kept 8 bases outside the gene matches. The CDR3 sequence is CASSTWTRANEQFF. The CDR3 nucleotides are TGTGCCAGCAGCACATGGACTAGGGCGAATGAGCAGTTCTTC.

This clonotype came up many times. The gene calls are TRBV2 and TRBJ1-5; D uncertain. This CDR3 has 15 residues. Trimming stripped 4 bases from V and 0 bases from J, with 10 bases between. The germline gives CDR1 SNHLY, CDR2 FYNNEI. This CDR3 is CASSAGQYSNQPQHF. The CDR3 DNA reads as TGTGCCAGCAGTGCTGGGCAGTATAGCAATCAGCCCCAGCATTTT.

This clonotype was counted at least ten times. The chain carries TRBV3-1 and TRBJ2-7; 9 bases line up with TRBD2. V was pared by 1 base and J by 3 bases, with 4 bases of the junction left unmatched. Germline-derived CDR1 and CDR2 are LGHDT and YNNKEL (reference sequence). CDR3 size: 15 residues. In nucleotides, the CDR3 is TGTGCCAGCAGCCAAGGGTTTAGCGGGGGCTACGAGCAGTACTTC. Translating gives CASSQGFSGGYEQYF.

The J gene is TRBJ2-1, the V gene TRBV28; possible D gene TRBD2, 5 bases. In germline, CDR1 is MDHEN, CDR2 SYDVKM. Trimming pared 5 bases from V and 5 bases from J, leaving 25 bases between. The CDR3 extends over 18 amino acids. CDR3 in amino acids: CASSPPPSGAVRHNEQFF. The CDR3, as DNA: TGTGCCAGCAGTCCGCCACCCAGTGGAGCGGTGAGGCACAATGAGCAGTTCTTC.

This chain links TRBV12-3 or TRBV12-4 with TRBJ2-2; D unresolved. This CDR3 is 11 amino acids long. Trimming removed 8 bases at V and 5 bases at J, with 6 bases between. The CDR3 here is CASGVTGELFF. The CDR3 coding sequence is TGTGCCAGCGGGGTAACCGGGGAGCTGTTTTTT.

Remarks on this clonotype: A read error is possible here, since a much larger clone lies one base away. This chain connects TRBV18 to TRBJ2-4, with D perhaps matching TRBD1 or TRBD2 (5 bases each). The CDR3 spans 17 residues. With 3 bases removed from V and 6 bases from J, the gap between germline ends came to 21 bases. Germline V gene sequence: CDR1 KGHSH, CDR2 LQKENI. The CDR3 DNA reads TGTGCCAGCTCACCCCTTGGGACGGCCGCCATGCGAAACATTCAGTACTTC. This sequence encodes CASSPLGTAAMRNIQYF. The variable domain in full, with the rest retrieved from reference TRBV18 and TRBJ2-4, is NAGVMQNPRHLVRRRGQEARLRCSPMKGHSHVYWYRQLPEEGLKFMVYLQKENIIDESGMPKERFSAEFPKEGPSILRIQQVVRGDSAAYFCASSPLGTAAMRNIQYFGAGTRLSVL.

The chain couples TRBV7-9 to TRBJ1-3; 8 positions match TRBD1. This CDR3 spans 16 amino acids. CDR1 and CDR2 (germline): SEHNR, FQNEAQ (reference sequence). The ends lost 1 base at V and 2 bases at J; junction bases unmatched: 4. CDR3 sequence (DNA): TGTGCCAGCAGCTTAGGGTCAGGGGGCCCTGGAAACACCATATATTTT. Protein sequence: CASSLGSGGPGNTIYF.

This clonotype was found many times. The chain joins TRBV29-1 to TRBJ2-7, with D perhaps TRBD1 or TRBD2 (6 bases each). Germline CDR1 and CDR2: SQVTM and ANQGSEA. This CDR3 has 13 amino acids. Trimming removed 1 base at V and 7 bases at J, with 14 bases between. As DNA, the CDR3 is TGCAGCGTTGAAGTCCCGGGGGCTAGAGAGCAGTACTTC. Its translation is CSVEVPGAREQYF.

In this sample, this clonotype turned up many times. The chain carries TRBV10-2 and TRBJ2-7; D might be TRBD1 (5 bases). The CDR3 has 14 amino acids. Germline V CDR1 and CDR2: WSHSY, SAAADI. V was pared by 0 bases and J by 6 bases, with 12 bases between. In nucleotides, the CDR3 is TGCGCCAGCAGTGAGTCGGTCAGGGTCGGCGAGCAGTACTTC. Translation: CASSESVRVGEQYF.

This clonotype was detected ten times or more. The J gene is TRBJ2-3, the V gene TRBV29-1; 7 bases map to TRBD2. With 6 bases clipped from V and 4 bases from J, the junction kept 10 bases outside the gene matches. From germline, CDR1 is SQVTM and CDR2 ANQGSEA. The CDR3 consists of 14 residues. The CDR3 loop reads CSVGSAGNADTQYF. Written as DNA, the CDR3 is TGCAGCGTCGGCTCAGCGGGAAATGCAGATACGCAGTATTTT.

There are many counts of this clonotype. The gene calls are TRBV18 and TRBJ2-5; 12 nucleotides align to TRBD2. With V trimmed by 6 bases and J by 4 bases, 9 bases remained unmatched. The CDR3 loop spans 16 amino acids. Germline CDR1 reads KGHSH; CDR2 reads LQKENI. The CDR3 DNA reads TGTGCCAGCTCCCCCCCTTCGGGACTAGCGGGAGAGACCCAGTACTTC. Residues: CASSPPSGLAGETQYF.

This clonotype occurred many times. V usage is TRBV20-1 and J usage is TRBJ2-4; D is perhaps TRBD1 (6 bases). The V end lost 6 bases, the J end lost 4 bases, and 10 bases lay between the germline ends. The CDR3 is made up of 12 amino acids. CDR1 is DFQATT and CDR2 is SNEGSKA in the germline V gene (reference sequence). CDR3 nucleotides: TGCAGTGCCGACAGGACGAAAAACATTCAGTACTTC. It yields the protein CSADRTKNIQYF.

This chain links TRBV6-2 or TRBV6-3 with TRBJ2-4; 7 positions match TRBD1. This CDR3 spans 14 amino acids. Trimming at V came to 7 bases and at J to 1 base, leaving 4 bases not matched to a gene. Germline V gene data show CDR1 as MNHEY and CDR2 as SVGEGT. DNA for the CDR3: TGTGCCAGCACCACACAGGGGGCCAAAAACATTCAGTACTTC. It is translated as CASTTQGAKNIQYF.

This clonotype was recorded at least ten times. The chain combines TRBV7-9 with TRBJ2-7; a weak D match, TRBD1 (5 bases). Germline CDR1 is SEHNR and CDR2 is FQNEAQ (reference sequence). CDR3 length equals 13 residues. Deletions cut 5 bases from V and 2 bases from J, with 10 bases between. CDR3 region: CASSKPGPYEQYF. The CDR3 bases are TGTGCCAGCAGCAAACCAGGGCCCTACGAGCAGTACTTC.

The V gene is TRBV29-1, the J gene TRBJ2-1; 8 nucleotides align to TRBD2. Germline values: CDR1 SQVTM, CDR2 ANQGSEA. The ends lost 4 bases at V and 6 bases at J; junction bases unmatched: 2. The CDR3 totals 12 residues. The CDR3 loop reads CSVGGRTNEQFF. The DNA of the CDR3 is TGCAGCGTTGGCGGGAGGACCAATGAGCAGTTCTTC.

In its sample, this clonotype was seen a few times. J is TRBJ2-2 and V is TRBV5-1; 7 bases map to TRBD1. V lost 0 bases and J lost 6; bases outside the gene matches: 5. Germline CDR1 SGHRS, CDR2 YFSETQ. CDR3 length: 15 amino acids. CDR3 nucleotides: TGCGCCAGCAGCTTGGGACAGGGAAGCCCCGGGGAGCTGTTTTTT. It translates to CASSLGQGSPGELFF.

This clonotype was detected ten times or more. The chain uses TRBV6-1 and TRBJ1-2, with 8 bases lining up with TRBD1. The ends lost 3 bases at V and 5 bases at J; junction bases unmatched: 8. Per germline, CDR1 MNHNS and CDR2 SASEGT. The CDR3 extends over 15 amino acids. The CDR3 sequence: CASSDPPGGRYGYTF. DNA of the CDR3: TGTGCCAGCAGTGATCCACCAGGGGGCCGGTATGGCTACACCTTC.

The table lists this clonotype with many counts. The rearrangement links TRBV2 to TRBJ2-7; 10 bases align to TRBD1. Germline CDR1 and CDR2: SNHLY and FYNNEI. Germline trimming cut 6 bases from V and 1 base from J; bases unmatched to any gene: 6. There are 15 residues in the CDR3. CDR3 protein: CASRRGTGASYEQYF. The CDR3 region has the DNA TGTGCCAGCAGAAGAGGGACAGGGGCGTCCTACGAGCAGTACTTC. Full variable domain (rest looked up from reference TRBV2 and TRBJ2-7): EPEVTQTPSHQVTQMGQEVILRCVPISNHLYFYWYRQILGQKVEFLVSFYNNEISEKSEIFDDQFSVERPDGSNFTLKIRSTKLEDSAMYFCASRRGTGASYEQYFGPGTRLTVT.

In regard to this clonotype: A read error may explain this, as a much larger clone is one base away. DNA for the CDR3: TGTGCCAGCGAAGCAGGGCCTAGCGGGCAAGAGACCCAGTACTTC. This gives the protein CASEAGPSGQETQYF. V is TRBV6-1 and J is TRBJ2-5, with 8 bases fitting TRBD2. The CDR3 totals 15 residues. Trimming cost V 8 bases and J 2 bases; bases outside gene matches: 10. The germline V gene encodes CDR1 MNHNS and CDR2 SASEGT.

This clonotype was seen a handful of times. CDR3 nucleotide sequence: TGCGCCAGCAGCCGGAGTGGGACAGACCAAGAGACCCAGTACTTC. Residues: CASSRSGTDQETQYF. The chain has TRBV5-1 and TRBJ2-5; TRBD1 matches 7 bases. CDR1 is SGHRS and CDR2 is YFSETQ in the germline V gene. V was pared by 4 bases and J by 0 bases, with 6 bases of the junction left unmatched. CDR3 length: 15 amino acids. Full variable domain (missing parts from reference TRBV5-1 and TRBJ2-5): KAGVTQTPRYLIKTRGQQVTLSCSPISGHRSVSWYQQTPGQGLQFLFEYFSETQRNKGNFPGRFSGRQFSNSRSEMNVSTLELGDSALYLCASSRSGTDQETQYFGPGTRLLVL.

The sample holds many counts of this clonotype. The CDR3 is CSASAGPAETQYF. CDR3 bases: TGCAGTGCCAGCGCGGGTCCCGCAGAGACCCAGTACTTC. The chain links TRBV20-1 to TRBJ2-5, with a tentative D call TRBD2 (5 bases). Germline V gives CDR1 DFQATT, CDR2 SNEGSKA (reference sequence). CDR3 length equals 13 residues. The V and J ends lost 6 bases and 4 bases respectively, with 15 bases between them.

The rearrangement uses TRBV5-1 and TRBJ1-5; possibly TRBD1 for D (6 bases). This CDR3 has 17 residues. The germline V and J ends were trimmed by 4 bases and 4 bases, with 21 bases remaining between them. Germline V gene sequence: CDR1 SGHRS, CDR2 YFSETQ. The CDR3 loop is CASSLSPAGQGNQPQHF. CDR3 nucleotide sequence: TGCGCCAGCAGCCTCTCCCCTGCCGGGCAGGGGAATCAGCCCCAGCATTTT.

The chain recombines TRBV3-1 with TRBJ1-1; D uncertain. The germline gives CDR1 LGHDT, CDR2 YNNKEL (reference sequence). The V gene lost 7 bases and the J gene lost 7 bases, with 10 bases spanning the gap. The CDR3 length is 11 residues. In DNA form, the CDR3 reads TGTGCCAGCAAGGGATCGGGTGAAGCTTTCTTT. Translating it yields CASKGSGEAFF.

With respect to this clonotype: One base away lies a much larger clone, so this may be a sequencing read error. V and J are TRBV6-2 or TRBV6-3 and TRBJ1-5, with 8 bases matching TRBD1. The CDR3 is 13 residues long. Germline-derived CDR1 and CDR2 are MNHEY and SVGEGT. J lost 3 bases, V lost 8 bases, and 3 bases had no gene match. CDR3 in amino acids: CASGGQANQPQHF. The CDR3 DNA follows: TGTGCCAGCGGGGGACAGGCCAATCAGCCCCAGCATTTT.

Many counts were recorded for this clonotype. The chain carries TRBV30 and TRBJ1-6; D is unresolved. The CDR3 has 12 residues. Germline V gene data show CDR1 as GTSNPN and CDR2 as SVGIG (reference sequence). V lost 5 bases and J 13 bases, leaving 15 bases between the germline ends. The CDR3 DNA is TGTGCCTGGCAATACGGAGCGCGGCCCCTCCACTTT. Protein sequence: CAWQYGARPLHF.

Turning to this clonotype: One end of the junction does not line up with germline, which may come from a read error. This chain connects TRBV9 to TRBJ2-7, with 8 nucleotides matching TRBD2. Germline V CDR1 and CDR2: SGDLS, YYNGEE. CDR3 size: 18 residues. The CDR3 spells CPSSVAPAGVTITYEQYF. CDR3 DNA: TGTCCCAGCAGCGTAGCTCCAGCGGGAGTAACGATCACCTACGAGCAGTACTTC.

At least ten counts were recorded for this clonotype. The CDR3 nucleotides read TGTGCCAGCTCACCACCGGGGATGGACACCGGGGAGCTGTTTTTT. It specifies CASSPPGMDTGELFF. The chain links TRBV18 to TRBJ2-2; D gene unclear. Trimming stripped 0 bases from V and 3 bases from J, with 8 bases between. The CDR3 runs to 15 residues. CDR1 is KGHSH and CDR2 is LQKENI in the germline V gene. The full variable domain, with the rest looked up from reference TRBV18 and TRBJ2-2, is NAGVMQNPRHLVRRRGQEARLRCSPMKGHSHVYWYRQLPEEGLKFMVYLQKENIIDESGMPKERFSAEFPKEGPSILRIQQVVRGDSAAYFCASSPPGMDTGELFFGEGSRLTVL.

The genes are TRBV2 and TRBJ2-5; 7 bases map to TRBD2. J lost 5 bases, V lost 4 bases, and 7 bases had no gene match. The germline gives CDR1 SNHLY, CDR2 FYNNEI. The CDR3 loop spans 14 amino acids. The CDR3 is CASSGLLAPETQYF. DNA of the CDR3: TGTGCCAGCAGTGGGCTACTAGCGCCCGAGACCCAGTACTTC.

This clonotype was counted between two and nine times. The J gene is TRBJ1-2, the V gene TRBV27, with D maybe TRBD1 (5 bases). The length of the CDR3 is 15 residues. Deletions cut 6 bases from V and 4 bases from J, with 18 bases between. Germline assignment: CDR1 MNHEY and CDR2 SMNVEV (reference sequence). Here the CDR3 reads CASSPGGYFAYGYTF. The DNA for the CDR3 is TGTGCCAGCAGCCCTGGGGGTTATTTTGCCTATGGCTACACCTTC.